One sample yielded the 14 T cell receptor beta chains listed below, sequenced in a study of cytomegalovirus exposure and HLA in healthy donors (TCRdb year 2017). Preparation of the library involved the immunoSEQ multiplex PCR assay. For the multiplex PCR, a mixture combining 60 forward primers for TCR Vbeta segments and 13 reverse primers for TCR Jbeta segments was used. The immuneACCESS repertoire file appears here via TCRdb, limited to in-frame rearrangements. These files lack a portion of the clones; in checked studies, under half of the deficit traces to unresolved V genes, and the cause of the others is not known. The sample table records around 280,000 clones; approximately 90% of these occur just once. Around 2.1% of the sample lies in the top ten. The sample was PBMCs. These receptors originate from a woman under 30 in good health and CMV-seronegative.

The chain employs TRBV6-5 and TRBJ2-3; 10 nucleotides agree with TRBD2. CDR1 is MNHEY, CDR2 SVGAGI, per germline. The CDR3 is 15 residues long. V lost 7 bases, J lost 4 bases, and 8 bases stayed unmatched. The CDR3 nucleotides are TGTGCCAGCAACCAAATAGCGGGGGGAGCAGATACGCAGTATTTT. Its translation is CASNQIAGGADTQYF.

The rearrangement links TRBV2 to TRBJ2-7; 10 bases align to TRBD2. The CDR3 has 15 amino acids. Germline assignment: CDR1 SNHLY and CDR2 FYNNEI. V trimming: 4 bases; J trimming: 7 bases; junction bases outside the gene matches: 10. The CDR3, as DNA: TGTGCCAGCAGTGTGTACAGCGGGGGGGCTGGGGAGCAGTACTTC. Protein: CASSVYSGGAGEQYF.

The rearrangement uses TRBV5-1 and TRBJ2-1; 12 nucleotides match TRBD2. From germline, CDR1 is SGHRS and CDR2 YFSETQ. The J segment lost 15 bases and the V segment lost 0 bases, leaving 10 bases of the junction unmatched. The CDR3 runs to 15 residues. CDR3 in amino acids: CASSLEPASGGALFF. CDR3 DNA sequence: TGCGCCAGCAGCTTGGAACCCGCTAGCGGGGGGGCGCTGTTCTTC.

The chain carries TRBV6-1 and TRBJ1-2, with 7 bases lining up with TRBD1. This CDR3 has 16 residues. V trimming: 2 bases; J trimming: 4 bases; junction bases outside the gene matches: 10. Per the germline V gene, CDR1 is MNHNS and CDR2 is SASEGT. CDR3 sequence reads: CASSEPRRDSVYGYTF. The DNA of the CDR3 is TGTGCCAGCAGTGAACCCCGTAGGGACAGCGTCTATGGCTACACCTTC.

This chain links TRBV2 with TRBJ1-1; 9 nucleotides agree with TRBD1. Germline V gene sequence: CDR1 SNHLY, CDR2 FYNNEI. The J segment lost 3 bases and the V segment lost 6 bases, leaving 5 bases of the junction unmatched. The CDR3 extends over 14 amino acids. CDR3 protein: CASRVQGAHTEAFF. The CDR3 bases are TGTGCCAGCAGAGTACAGGGGGCGCACACTGAAGCTTTCTTT.

This clone was recorded once. V gene TRBV18 combines with J gene TRBJ1-4, with 10 bases matching TRBD1. Germline values: CDR1 KGHSH, CDR2 LQKENI. The CDR3 totals 15 residues. The junction had 5 bases not matched to a gene; V was cut back by 4 bases and J by 6 bases. DNA for the CDR3: TGTGCCAGCTCACTTGACAGGGGGCTGGATGAAAAACTGTTTTTT. This gives the protein CASSLDRGLDEKLFF.

The J gene is TRBJ1-1, the V gene TRBV5-5, with 9 nucleotides matching TRBD1. Germline loops: CDR1 SGHKS, CDR2 YYEKEE (reference sequence). Germline trimming cut 6 bases from V and 0 bases from J; bases unmatched to any gene: 9. This CDR3 has 16 amino acids. The CDR3 coding sequence is TGTGCCAGCAACCCGGGACAGGGAAACATGAACACTGAAGCTTTCTTT. Translation gives CASNPGQGNMNTEAFF.

The V call is TRBV19, the J call TRBJ1-1, with D hard to call. V shed 5 bases and J shed 8 bases, with 12 bases lying between them. CDR3 size: 12 residues. In germline, CDR1 is LNHDA, CDR2 SQIVND (reference sequence). The DNA of the CDR3 is TGTGCCAGTAGTTCCTACGGGTGGGAAGCTTTCTTT. This codes for CASSSYGWEAFF.

The CDR3 region is CASSPNLQGRSTEAFF. In DNA, the CDR3 is TGCGCCAGCAGCCCCAACCTGCAGGGGAGAAGCACTGAAGCTTTCTTT. The V call is TRBV5-1, the J call TRBJ1-1; TRBD1 is a possible D gene (6 bases). Per the germline V gene, CDR1 is SGHRS and CDR2 is YFSETQ. This CDR3 is built from 16 residues. Between the trimmed V and J ends, which lost 4 bases and 4 bases, there was a span of 20 bases.

This clone was counted a single time. The junction does not match germline at one end; this may be a read error. The rearrangement links TRBV7-9 to TRBJ1-6; D unclear. Germline lookup yields CDR1 SEHNR and CDR2 FQNEAQ (reference sequence). The CDR3 runs 14 residues. CDR3 sequence (DNA): TGTTCCAGCAGCTTTAGCTCCTATAATTCACCCCTCCACTTT. It translates to CSSSFSSYNSPLHF.

The rearrangement uses TRBV9 and TRBJ2-1; a weak D match, TRBD1 (6 bases). The CDR3 extends over 14 amino acids. Trimming stripped 0 bases from V and 7 bases from J, with 11 bases between. Germline V CDR1 and CDR2: SGDLS, YYNGEE. The CDR3 bases are TGTGCCAGCAGCGTAGCCACAGGGTTAAATGAGCAGTTCTTC. Translating it yields CASSVATGLNEQFF.

V is TRBV15 and J is TRBJ2-7, with 10 bases identical to TRBD2. Germline V CDR1 and CDR2: LNHNV, YYDKDF (reference sequence). With 3 bases clipped from V and 0 bases from J, the junction kept 2 bases outside the gene matches. This CDR3 contains 15 residues. In nucleotides, the CDR3 is TGTGCCACCAGCAGGGTAGCGGGGGGCTCCTACGAGCAGTACTTC. As protein: CATSRVAGGSYEQYF.

The rearrangement links TRBV6-5 to TRBJ2-7, with 11 bases identical to TRBD1. V lost 7 bases and J lost 5; bases outside the gene matches: 7. The CDR3 spans 14 residues. Germline V lookup: CDR1 MNHEY, CDR2 SVGAGI. For the CDR3, the DNA is TGTGCCAGCACCCGAGGGGACAGGGGGAACGAGCAGTACTTC. Protein sequence: CASTRGDRGNEQYF.

As regards this clone: The sample holds other DNA sequences that translate to the same CDR3. V and J are TRBV5-1 and TRBJ1-1; D is perhaps TRBD1 (5 bases). The V gene's germline CDR1 is SGHRS and CDR2 YFSETQ. Trimming took 1 base from V and 2 from J, leaving 9 bases between them. There are 14 residues in the CDR3. The CDR3 loop reads CASSLTGTNTEAFF. As DNA, the CDR3 is TGCGCCAGCAGCTTGACAGGCACTAACACTGAAGCTTTCTTT.